This TCR beta chain was sequenced for a study of Ad26.COV2.S vaccination and SARS-CoV-2 variants. Study results and caveats: Substantial breadth was reported for post-vaccination spike-specific CD8+ and CD4+ T cells.

For this clone: Its antigen remains unidentified.

V lost 1 base to trimming and J lost 1 base, with 7 bases between them. The CDR3 covers 14 residues. Germline CDR1 reads LGHNA; CDR2 reads YNFKEQ. Only in-frame clones appear in the TCRdb table, and some are missing; sequencing was by immunoSEQ multiplex PCR. The table lists fewer than 800,000 clones, around 89% of them singletons, with 1.5% in the top ten. Treatment reported: roughly 18 received Ad26.COV2.S at low or high dose, single or two shots; about 5 received placebo; per-sample allocation not given. Specimen acquisition occurred on day 63 following the initial vaccine or placebo injection. This specimen consisted of peripheral blood, obtained in a trial of Ad26.COV2.S vaccine versus placebo. This receptor was identified in a person between 18 and 65 years old who received the Ad26.COV2.S COVID-19 vaccine or a placebo. This chain links TRBV4-2 with TRBJ2-5; D gene ambiguous. The CDR3 protein is CASSQGWGQETQYF. CDR3 DNA: TGTGCCAGCAGCCAAGGATGGGGCCAAGAGACCCAGTACTTC.